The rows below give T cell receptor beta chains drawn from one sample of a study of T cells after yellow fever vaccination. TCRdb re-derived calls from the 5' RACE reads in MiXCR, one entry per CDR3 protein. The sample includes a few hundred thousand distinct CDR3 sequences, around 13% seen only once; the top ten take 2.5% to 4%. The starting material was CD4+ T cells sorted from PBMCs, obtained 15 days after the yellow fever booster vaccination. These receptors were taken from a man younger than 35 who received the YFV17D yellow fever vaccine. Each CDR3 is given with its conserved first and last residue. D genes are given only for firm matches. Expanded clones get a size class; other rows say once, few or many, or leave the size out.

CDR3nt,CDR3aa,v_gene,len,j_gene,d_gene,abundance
TGTGCCAGCAGCTTGGTCGGGACAGGCAGAGATACGCAGTATTTT,CASSLVGTGRDTQYF,TRBV5-6,15,TRBJ2-3,TRBD1,.
TGTGCCAGCAGCTTGGGGCTTTATGTGGGGGGCCTCGATGAGCAGTTCTTC,CASSLGLYVGGLDEQFF,TRBV5-8,17,TRBJ2-1,.,.
TGCAGTGCTAGAGGCCTGACAGGGAAAGGTGAAGCTTTCTTT,CSARGLTGKGEAFF,TRBV20-1,14,TRBJ1-1,TRBD1,few
TGTGCCAGCAAGGACGGGGGGAACGCAGATACGCAGTATTTT,CASKDGGNADTQYF,TRBV6-2/TRBV6-3,14,TRBJ2-3,TRBD2,few
TGTGCCATCACCAGGGATCTGAATTCACCCCTCCACTTT,CAITRDLNSPLHF,TRBV10-3,13,TRBJ1-6,.,few
TGTGCCAGCAGCCTTTACCAGCACGCTGAAGCTTTCTTT,CASSLYQHAEAFF,TRBV7-8,13,TRBJ1-1,.,many
TGTGCCAGCGGGAAGCGGGGGGGCCGGTTTGTTCCAGATACGCAGTATTTT,CASGKRGGRFVPDTQYF,TRBV6-5,17,TRBJ2-3,TRBD2,few
TGTGCCAGCAGTTTGTTCAGGAGTAACTATGGCTACACCTTC,CASSLFRSNYGYTF,TRBV12-3/TRBV12-4,14,TRBJ1-2,.,.
TGTGCCAGCAGTGAAACGAGCTCACCCCTCCACTTT,CASSETSSPLHF,TRBV2,12,TRBJ1-6,.,few
TGCAGTGCTAACTCCCCGTGGACTAATGAAAAACTGTTTTTT,CSANSPWTNEKLFF,TRBV20-1,14,TRBJ1-4,.,.
TGTGCCATCAGTGAGTCGGCTAGCGGGGGGGCTAATGAGCAGTTCTTC,CAISESASGGANEQFF,TRBV10-3,16,TRBJ2-1,TRBD2,few
TGTGCCAGCACCGCCGTGGGACAGCCGGGAGAAGGCTACACCTTC,CASTAVGQPGEGYTF,TRBV5-4,15,TRBJ1-2,TRBD1,.
TGTGCCAGCAGCCAAGATGCCGGGGTTGATAATTCACCCCTCCACTTT,CASSQDAGVDNSPLHF,TRBV3-1,16,TRBJ1-6,.,.
TGTGCCAGCAGTTTCCCCCGGGGCGAGCAGTACTTC,CASSFPRGEQYF,TRBV12-3/TRBV12-4,12,TRBJ2-7,.,.
TGTGCCACCAGTGACAATGGTGGGGCGGAGACGGAGACCCAGTACTTC,CATSDNGGAETETQYF,TRBV24-1,16,TRBJ2-5,.,few
TGTGCCAGCAGCCAAGAGCTCCTGGACAGGTCCTACACTGAAGCTTTCTTT,CASSQELLDRSYTEAFF,TRBV3-1,17,TRBJ1-1,TRBD1,.
TGTGCCAGCAGCCGGCACAGGCCCTCTGGGGCCAACGTCCTGACTTTC,CASSRHRPSGANVLTF,TRBV7-6,16,TRBJ2-6,.,.